A selection of T cell receptor beta chains follows, all from one sample in a study of T cell repertoires in cytomegalovirus infection. TCRdb reanalysed the reads using MiXCR and keeps one entry per CDR3 protein. The profile covers about 230,000 distinct CDR3 sequences, with about 20% appearing a single time and approximately 18% taken by the ten largest. The source material was CD8+ T cells from PBMCs. These receptors all stem from a human donor in good health (CMV status not recorded). Some clones in this sample may be carry-over from other donors' samples. Each CDR3 is given with its conserved first and last residue. D genes are given only for firm matches. Size is omitted from some rows. Given values are once, few, many or a class for expanded clones.

CDR3aa: CASSGGESHQPQHF; CDR3nt: TGTGCCAGCAGTGGGGGGGAAAGTCATCAGCCCCAGCATTTT; j_gene: TRBJ1-5; v_gene: TRBV28; len: 14; d_gene: -; abundance: many
CDR3aa: CASSLTGNQPQHF; CDR3nt: TGTGCCAGCAGCCTCACAGGGAATCAGCCCCAGCATTTT; j_gene: TRBJ1-5; v_gene: TRBV11-2; len: 13; d_gene: -; abundance: many
CDR3aa: CSALLAGQPYNEQFF; CDR3nt: TGCAGTGCTCTACTAGCGGGGCAGCCGTACAATGAGCAGTTCTTC; j_gene: TRBJ2-1; v_gene: TRBV20-1; len: 15; d_gene: TRBD2; abundance: -
CDR3aa: CASSQTSGYTDTQYF; CDR3nt: TGTGCCAGCAGCCAAACTAGCGGTTACACAGATACGCAGTATTTT; j_gene: TRBJ2-3; v_gene: TRBV14; len: 15; d_gene: TRBD2; abundance: -
CDR3aa: CASRLDPGGQPQHF; CDR3nt: TGTGCCAGCAGACTTGATCCAGGCGGTCAGCCCCAGCATTTT; j_gene: TRBJ1-5; v_gene: TRBV2; len: 14; d_gene: -; abundance: -
CDR3aa: CASSRDGGTDTQYF; CDR3nt: TGTGCCAGCAGCAGGGACGGTGGCACAGATACGCAGTATTTT; j_gene: TRBJ2-3; v_gene: TRBV13; len: 14; d_gene: -; abundance: -
CDR3aa: CASLGTSSSYEQYF; CDR3nt: TGTGCCAGCTTAGGAACAAGTAGCTCCTACGAGCAGTACTTC; j_gene: TRBJ2-7; v_gene: TRBV2; len: 14; d_gene: -; abundance: -
CDR3aa: CAISESTSPRGNEQFF; CDR3nt: TGTGCCATCAGTGAGTCGACTAGCCCTAGGGGCAATGAGCAGTTCTTC; j_gene: TRBJ2-1; v_gene: TRBV10-3; len: 16; d_gene: TRBD2; abundance: many
CDR3aa: CASSLLGSNNEQFF; CDR3nt: TGTGCCAGCAGTTTATTGGGGTCAAACAATGAGCAGTTCTTC; j_gene: TRBJ2-1; v_gene: TRBV12-3/TRBV12-4; len: 14; d_gene: -; abundance: few
CDR3aa: CASSVDGYSNQPQHF; CDR3nt: TGTGCCAGCAGCGTCGACGGTTATAGCAATCAGCCCCAGCATTTT; j_gene: TRBJ1-5; v_gene: TRBV9; len: 15; d_gene: -; abundance: -
CDR3aa: CSVELWNLEAFF; CDR3nt: TGCAGCGTTGAATTATGGAACCTTGAAGCTTTCTTT; j_gene: TRBJ1-1; v_gene: TRBV29-1; len: 12; d_gene: -; abundance: -
CDR3aa: CASVTGEWQSKPTEQYF; CDR3nt: TGTGCCAGCGTTACCGGAGAATGGCAGAGCAAACCCACCGAGCAGTACTTC; j_gene: TRBJ2-7; v_gene: TRBV6-6; len: 17; d_gene: -; abundance: -
CDR3aa: CASSSGLPEAFF; CDR3nt: TGCGCCAGCAGCTCAGGTCTCCCTGAAGCTTTCTTT; j_gene: TRBJ1-1; v_gene: TRBV5-1; len: 12; d_gene: -; abundance: -
CDR3aa: CSVDARDYGYTF; CDR3nt: TGCAGCGTAGACGCGAGGGACTATGGCTACACCTTC; j_gene: TRBJ1-2; v_gene: TRBV29-1; len: 12; d_gene: -; abundance: few
CDR3aa: CASSEPRESSPLHF; CDR3nt: TGTGCCAGCAGTGAACCCAGGGAGAGTTCACCCCTCCACTTT; j_gene: TRBJ1-6; v_gene: TRBV2; len: 14; d_gene: -; abundance: -
CDR3aa: CASSLRTGEHF; CDR3nt: TGTGCCAGCAGTTTAAGGACAGGGGAGCATTTT; j_gene: TRBJ1-5; v_gene: TRBV7-3; len: 11; d_gene: TRBD1; abundance: -
CDR3aa: CASSPLDDTEAFF; CDR3nt: TGTGCCAGCTCACCACTTGACGACACTGAAGCTTTCTTT; j_gene: TRBJ1-1; v_gene: TRBV18; len: 13; d_gene: -; abundance: many
CDR3aa: CASSHPKLVPGDTQYF; CDR3nt: TGTGCCAGCAGCCATCCTAAACTCGTGCCCGGAGATACGCAGTATTTT; j_gene: TRBJ2-3; v_gene: TRBV7-2; len: 16; d_gene: -; abundance: few
CDR3aa: CASGQAMNTEAFF; CDR3nt: TGTGCCAGCGGACAGGCCATGAACACTGAAGCTTTCTTT; j_gene: TRBJ1-1; v_gene: TRBV6-5; len: 13; d_gene: TRBD1; abundance: few
CDR3aa: CSASKTAGPNEKLFF; CDR3nt: TGCAGTGCTAGTAAGACGGCAGGGCCTAATGAAAAACTGTTTTTT; j_gene: TRBJ1-4; v_gene: TRBV20-1; len: 15; d_gene: -; abundance: -
CDR3aa: CASSIPGGVQETQYF; CDR3nt: TGTGCCAGTAGTATCCCGGGGGGGGTCCAAGAGACCCAGTACTTC; j_gene: TRBJ2-5; v_gene: TRBV19; len: 15; d_gene: TRBD2; abundance: -
CDR3aa: CASSLGYNTEAFF; CDR3nt: TGTGCCAGCAGCTTAGGTTATAACACTGAAGCTTTCTTT; j_gene: TRBJ1-1; v_gene: TRBV7-2; len: 13; d_gene: -; abundance: many
CDR3aa: CSVGELYEQYF; CDR3nt: TGCAGCGTTGGGGAACTATACGAGCAGTACTTC; j_gene: TRBJ2-7; v_gene: TRBV29-1; len: 11; d_gene: -; abundance: many
CDR3aa: CATSDSGGHTGELFF; CDR3nt: TGTGCCACCAGTGATTCAGGGGGCCACACCGGGGAGCTGTTTTTT; j_gene: TRBJ2-2; v_gene: TRBV24-1; len: 15; d_gene: TRBD1; abundance: -
CDR3aa: CASSLSGLPYNEQFF; CDR3nt: TGTGCCAGCAGTTTATCGGGACTACCTTACAATGAGCAGTTCTTC; j_gene: TRBJ2-1; v_gene: TRBV27; len: 15; d_gene: TRBD2; abundance: once
CDR3aa: CSARVLAGGSYNEQFF; CDR3nt: TGCAGTGCTAGAGTCCTAGCGGGGGGTTCCTACAATGAGCAGTTCTTC; j_gene: TRBJ2-1; v_gene: TRBV20-1; len: 16; d_gene: TRBD2; abundance: few
CDR3aa: CASSLGFRDRDTTEAFF; CDR3nt: TGTGCCAGCAGCTTGGGTTTCCGGGACAGGGATACCACTGAAGCTTTCTTT; j_gene: TRBJ1-1; v_gene: TRBV7-8; len: 17; d_gene: TRBD1; abundance: many
CDR3aa: CSVEPGPDNYGYTF; CDR3nt: TGCAGCGTGGAGCCGGGACCAGATAACTATGGCTACACCTTC; j_gene: TRBJ1-2; v_gene: TRBV29-1; len: 14; d_gene: -; abundance: -
CDR3aa: CASQPGGLDGYTF; CDR3nt: TGTGCCAGCCAACCGGGGGGATTAGATGGCTACACCTTC; j_gene: TRBJ1-2; v_gene: TRBV5-5; len: 13; d_gene: -; abundance: many
CDR3aa: CASSGLEETQYF; CDR3nt: TGTGCCAGCAGTGGACTAGAAGAGACCCAGTACTTC; j_gene: TRBJ2-5; v_gene: TRBV6-2/TRBV6-3; len: 12; d_gene: TRBD2; abundance: many
CDR3aa: CASRWGATDNEQFF; CDR3nt: TGTGCCAGCAGGTGGGGGGCCACGGACAATGAGCAGTTCTTC; j_gene: TRBJ2-1; v_gene: TRBV6-1; len: 14; d_gene: -; abundance: -
CDR3aa: CASRIQGTGELFF; CDR3nt: TGTGCCAGCAGAATACAGGGCACCGGGGAGCTGTTTTTT; j_gene: TRBJ2-2; v_gene: TRBV28; len: 13; d_gene: -; abundance: few
CDR3aa: CASSLTSGGAGEQFF; CDR3nt: TGTGCCAGCAGCTTGACTAGCGGGGGGGCAGGGGAGCAGTTCTTC; j_gene: TRBJ2-1; v_gene: TRBV7-8; len: 15; d_gene: TRBD2; abundance: -
CDR3aa: CASSWGATDGYTF; CDR3nt: TGTGCCAGCAGCTGGGGGGCCACGGATGGCTACACCTTC; j_gene: TRBJ1-2; v_gene: TRBV5-6; len: 13; d_gene: -; abundance: few
CDR3aa: CASSPWGDGYTF; CDR3nt: TGTGCCAGCAGTCCCTGGGGGGATGGCTACACCTTC; j_gene: TRBJ1-2; v_gene: TRBV6-1; len: 12; d_gene: -; abundance: -
CDR3aa: CASSLAGLGYEQYF; CDR3nt: TGTGCCAGCAGCTTAGCGGGGCTCGGCTACGAGCAGTACTTC; j_gene: TRBJ2-7; v_gene: TRBV7-8; len: 14; d_gene: -; abundance: many
CDR3aa: CASSSGGTGWDEQFF; CDR3nt: TGTGCCAGCAGCTCGGGGGGTACGGGTTGGGATGAGCAGTTCTTC; j_gene: TRBJ2-1; v_gene: TRBV7-9; len: 15; d_gene: TRBD2; abundance: few
CDR3aa: CASSLVAGTYEQYF; CDR3nt: TGTGCCAGCAGCTTAGTTGCGGGAACCTACGAGCAGTACTTC; j_gene: TRBJ2-7; v_gene: TRBV7-9; len: 14; d_gene: -; abundance: -